The T cell receptor beta chain under discussion was sequenced for a study of early T cells in non-severe SARS-CoV-2 infection. Study at large: Bulk RNA from unsorted whole blood was sequenced; chains were unpaired.

TCRdb redid the calling of the 5' RACE reads with MiXCR, one entry per CDR3 protein. The sample has tens of thousands of distinct CDR3 sequences, roughly 14% seen once. J gave up 2 bases and V 1 base, and 3 bases lay outside the gene matches. CDR1 and CDR2 from the germline V gene are SGHVS and FNYEAQ. The CDR3 spans 16 residues. This clonotype has ten or more counts. Sequenced sample: whole blood. The TCR comes from an adult who was a healthcare worker with PCR-confirmed SARS-CoV-2 infection or an uninfected control (not recorded which). The chain uses TRBV7-6 and TRBJ2-5; TRBD2 aligns across 11 bases. The CDR3 nucleotides read TGTGCCAGCAGCTTAGGAACTAGCGGGGGTCAAGAGACCCAGTACTTC. Translation: CASSLGTSGGQETQYF.